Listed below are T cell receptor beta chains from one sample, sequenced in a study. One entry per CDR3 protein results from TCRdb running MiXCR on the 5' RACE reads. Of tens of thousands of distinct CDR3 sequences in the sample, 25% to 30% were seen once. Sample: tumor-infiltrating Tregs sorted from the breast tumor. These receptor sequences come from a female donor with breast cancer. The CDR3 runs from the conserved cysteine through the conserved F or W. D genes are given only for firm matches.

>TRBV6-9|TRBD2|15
CASIAGTSGPVTQYF
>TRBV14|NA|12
CASSHTDYEQYF
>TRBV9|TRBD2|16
CASSVAGGPSVNEQFF
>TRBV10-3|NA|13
CAISREGNTEALF
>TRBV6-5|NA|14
CASSYRSGIGPQHF
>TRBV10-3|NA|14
CAISESKGPQPQHF
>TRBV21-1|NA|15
CASSSRVPKGYEQYF
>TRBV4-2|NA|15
CASSQPARTEETQYF
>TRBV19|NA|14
CAGSILAENYGYTF
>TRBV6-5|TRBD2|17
CASSYSLAGGPYNEQFF
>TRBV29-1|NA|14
CSVGKGRDTGELFF
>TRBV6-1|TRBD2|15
CASILQRLAVNEQFF
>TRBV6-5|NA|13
CAGSYLSTYEQYF
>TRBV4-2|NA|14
CASSQDYRPGEQYF
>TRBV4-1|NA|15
CASSQLLTRRTEAFF
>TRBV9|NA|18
CASSVGDPQAGAGNTIYF
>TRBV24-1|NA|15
CATSDSSVGDTEAFF
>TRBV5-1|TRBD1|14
CASSLGQGGTEAFF
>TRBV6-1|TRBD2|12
CASSGLAGGGFF
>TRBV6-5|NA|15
CASSYQTGLLNEQFF
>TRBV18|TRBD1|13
CASSPTGGREQYF
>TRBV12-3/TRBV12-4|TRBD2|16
CASSLASGSSSYEQYF
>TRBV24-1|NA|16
CATSDSRGHFYNEQFF
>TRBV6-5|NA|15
CASSRGQGSKNIQYF
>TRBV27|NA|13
CACSSGLGDEQFF
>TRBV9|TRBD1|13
CASSVGTGYGYTF
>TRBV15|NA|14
CATSRGTEDNEQCF
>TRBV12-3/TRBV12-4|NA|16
CASRPSGDLSSYEQYF
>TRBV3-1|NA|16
CASTPGLRLSYNEQFF
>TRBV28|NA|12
CASTSLVDTIYF
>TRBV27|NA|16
CASTPRWGGWDTEAFF
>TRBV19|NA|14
CASSIMGRGNTIYF
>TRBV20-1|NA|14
CSARSSYSNQPQHF
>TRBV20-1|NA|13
CSARDGNTGEQFF
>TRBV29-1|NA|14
CSVEASHDGYEQYF
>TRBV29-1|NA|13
CSVEEPQNYGYTF
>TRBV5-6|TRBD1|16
CASSLGGTGSYDEQFF
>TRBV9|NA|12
CASSVGRNEQFF
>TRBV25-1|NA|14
CASSDRGGNTEAFF
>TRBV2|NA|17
CASSAGRGSLSGNTTYF
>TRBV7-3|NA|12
CASGLNTGELFF
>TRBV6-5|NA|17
CASSYSRPGQSNQPQHF
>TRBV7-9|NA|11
CATRPAYEQYF
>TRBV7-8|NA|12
CASSRGTDEAFF
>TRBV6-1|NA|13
CASSVHRGTEAFF
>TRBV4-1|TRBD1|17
CASRLGQGEVRQTEAFF
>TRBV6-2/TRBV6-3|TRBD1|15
CASSYDRGRNQPQHF
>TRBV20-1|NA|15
CSAREASAIMQPQHF
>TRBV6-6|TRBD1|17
CASSHDRVDYSNQPQHF
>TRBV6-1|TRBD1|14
CASSVQGAGQPQHF
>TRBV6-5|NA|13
CASSFQGTAEAFF
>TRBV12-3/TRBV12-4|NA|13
CASSFGSDNEQFF
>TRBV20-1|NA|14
CSAREGGSGTEAFF
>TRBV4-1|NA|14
CASSPSWGSYEQYF
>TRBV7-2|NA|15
CASSFQSVGTDTQYF